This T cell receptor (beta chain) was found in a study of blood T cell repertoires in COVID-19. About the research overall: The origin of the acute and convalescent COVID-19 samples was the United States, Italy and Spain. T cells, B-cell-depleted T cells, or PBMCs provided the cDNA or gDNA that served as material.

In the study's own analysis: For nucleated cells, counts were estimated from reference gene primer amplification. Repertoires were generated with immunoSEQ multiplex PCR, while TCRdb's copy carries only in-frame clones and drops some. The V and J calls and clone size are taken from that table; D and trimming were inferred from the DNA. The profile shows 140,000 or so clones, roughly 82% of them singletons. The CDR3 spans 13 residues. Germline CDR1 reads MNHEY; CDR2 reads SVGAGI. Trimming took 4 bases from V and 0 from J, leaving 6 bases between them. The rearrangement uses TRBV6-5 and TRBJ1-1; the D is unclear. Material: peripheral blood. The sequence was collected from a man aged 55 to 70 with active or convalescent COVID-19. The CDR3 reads CASSSTVNTEAFF. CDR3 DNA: TGTGCCAGCAGTTCAACAGTGAACACTGAAGCTTTCTTT.